This T cell receptor (beta chain) emerged from a study of beta chain features in type 1 diabetes. Populations isolated by sorting all had purity greater than 95%. This CDR3 has 15 amino acids. Reverse transcription of all isolated RNA meant that expressed TCRB transcripts were sequenced. Data came from immunoSEQ multiplex PCR; TCRdb stores just in-frame clones and leaves some out. The sample has about 900,000 clones; 17% are singletons. This clone was seen a few times. The chain is built from TRBV21-1 and TRBJ1-5; TRBD1, the D gene given by the table, was not confirmed from the DNA. TRBV21-1 is a listed pseudogene. The TCR originated in a woman aged 18-29 years in good health. The sample comprised naive CD4+ T cells from blood. CDR3 nucleotide sequence: TGTGCCAGCAGCACCCGGGACAGGGATTTTCAGCCCCAGCATTTT. Its translation is CASSTRDRDFQPQHF.